Following are 29 T cell receptor beta chains from one sample sequenced in a study of blood T cell repertoires in COVID-19. TCRdb keeps only in-frame clones here, not all; method: immunoSEQ multiplex PCR. The table includes just over 150,000 clones, about 92% detected once. Source material: peripheral blood. All receptors derive from a man younger than 40 with COVID-19, enrolled during active disease.

The chain carries TRBV28 and TRBJ1-3; 7 nucleotides agree with TRBD1. The CDR3 extends over 12 amino acids. The germline gives CDR1 MDHEN, CDR2 SYDVKM. The trim removed 6 bases at V and 4 bases at J, leaving 0 bases unmatched. The CDR3 loop is CASRDRGNTIYF. Written as DNA, the CDR3 is TGTGCCAGCAGGGACAGGGGAAACACCATATATTTT. The full variable domain, in which reference TRBV28 and TRBJ1-3 provide the parts outside the CDR3, is DVKVTQSSRYLVKRTGEKVFLECVQDMDHENMFWYRQDPGLGLRLIYFSYDVKMKEKGDIPEGYSVSREKKERFSLILESASTNQTSMYLCASRDRGNTIYFGEGSWLTVV.

The V and J genes are TRBV7-2 and TRBJ2-1, with D tentatively TRBD2 (6 bases). Trimming took off 4 bases at V and 3 bases at J, with 13 bases between the two ends. CDR1 SGHTA and CDR2 FQGNSA come from the germline V gene. The CDR3 is made up of 15 amino acids. The CDR3, as DNA: TGTGCCAGCAGCTGGACCGGGACTGACTACAATGAGCAGTTCTTC. Its protein is CASSWTGTDYNEQFF.

The chain combines TRBV27 with TRBJ2-7; 7 bases fit TRBD1. The germline V gene encodes CDR1 MNHEY and CDR2 SMNVEV (reference sequence). Trimming removed 3 bases from V and 0 bases from J; junction bases left unmatched: 8. This CDR3 spans 16 amino acids. The DNA for the CDR3 is TGTGCCAGCAGTTTCAGGGACAGTGCGGCCTCCTACGAGCAGTACTTC. As protein: CASSFRDSAASYEQYF.

This chain links TRBV13 with TRBJ2-7; weak D call: TRBD1 (5 bases). Germline loops: CDR1 PRHDT, CDR2 FYEKMQ (reference sequence). This CDR3 is built from 16 residues. Deletions cut 1 base from V and 7 bases from J, with 20 bases between. Written as DNA, the CDR3 is TGTGCCAGCAGCTTAGACAGGTACAGCCCGATGTGGGAGCAGTACTTC. The encoded protein is CASSLDRYSPMWEQYF.

V and J are TRBV5-6 and TRBJ2-5, with D possibly TRBD2 on 5 matching bases. Germline CDR1 SGHDT, CDR2 YYEEEE. The CDR3 loop spans 13 amino acids. Between the trimmed V and J ends, which lost 4 bases and 5 bases, there was a span of 12 bases. CDR3 protein: CASSPPSRETQYF. CDR3 nucleotides: TGTGCCAGCAGCCCGCCTAGCAGGGAGACCCAGTACTTC.

V is TRBV24-1 and J is TRBJ2-1; D gene uncertain. CDR1 KGHDR and CDR2 SFDVKD come from the germline V gene. Trimming left V 1 base short and J 4 bases short, with 4 bases between. CDR3 size: 13 residues. CDR3 DNA sequence: TGTGCCACCAGTGATTTAGAGTACAATGAGCAGTTCTTC. Protein product: CATSDLEYNEQFF.

The V gene is TRBV27, the J gene TRBJ1-1; D unclear. CDR1 MNHEY and CDR2 SMNVEV come from the germline V gene (reference sequence). V was pared by 5 bases and J by 4 bases, with 20 bases between. This CDR3 has 16 amino acids. The CDR3 protein is CASSDQSPGAGTEAFF. The CDR3 DNA reads as TGTGCCAGCAGTGACCAATCCCCCGGAGCGGGCACTGAAGCTTTCTTT.

V usage is TRBV7-6 and J usage is TRBJ2-7; possible D gene TRBD1, 7 bases. Trimming took 5 bases from V and 2 from J, leaving 16 bases between them. The V gene's germline CDR1 is SGHVS and CDR2 FNYEAQ. The CDR3 covers 15 residues. CDR3 nucleotides: TGTGCCAGCAGCCTCCGACAGGGAGGCCCCTACGAGCAGTACTTC. Translation gives CASSLRQGGPYEQYF.

The chain recombines TRBV30 with TRBJ1-1, with D perhaps TRBD1 (6 bases). The CDR3 consists of 16 residues. V gave up 4 bases and J gave up 5 bases, with 23 bases separating them. Germline assignment: CDR1 GTSNPN and CDR2 SVGIG (reference sequence). CDR3: CAWTRGKTTTSTEAFF. The CDR3 bases are TGTGCCTGGACCAGGGGAAAGACTACGACGTCGACTGAAGCTTTCTTT.

This chain connects TRBV6-2 or TRBV6-3 to TRBJ1-4, with 8 bases identical to TRBD1. V lost 5 bases to trimming and J lost 0 bases; unmatched junction nucleotides: 5. Germline V lookup: CDR1 MNHEY, CDR2 SVGEGT. The CDR3 loop spans 16 amino acids. In DNA, the CDR3 is TGTGCCAGCAGTAGGGACAGGAAAGCAACTAATGAAAAACTGTTTTTT. Its translation is CASSRDRKATNEKLFF.

This rearrangement joins TRBV7-2 to TRBJ2-7; D might be TRBD1 (6 bases). Germline V CDR1 and CDR2: SGHTA, FQGNSA. The ends were cut back, 6 bases at V and 2 bases at J, with 17 bases in the middle. This CDR3 has 15 amino acids. CDR3: CASSTGQGRTYEQYF. CDR3 bases: TGTGCCAGCAGTACGGGACAAGGAAGAACCTACGAGCAGTACTTC.

The rearrangement links TRBV29-1 to TRBJ2-5, with 9 bases identical to TRBD2. Germline V lookup: CDR1 SQVTM, CDR2 ANQGSEA. This CDR3 spans 14 amino acids. With V trimmed by 5 bases and J by 2 bases, 6 bases remained unmatched. In DNA form, the CDR3 reads TGCAGCGTTTTTCTAGCGGGGATACAAGAGACCCAGTACTTC. Its protein product is CSVFLAGIQETQYF.

This clone was counted once. The J gene is TRBJ2-3, the V gene TRBV11-2, with D perhaps being TRBD1 or TRBD2 (5 bases each). V gave up 4 bases and J gave up 6 bases, with 17 bases separating them. Germline V lookup: CDR1 SGHAT, CDR2 FQNNGV. This CDR3 is 15 amino acids long. The CDR3 region is CASSSEGRAGDTQYF. CDR3 in DNA: TGTGCCAGCAGCTCAGAGGGCAGGGCAGGCGATACGCAGTATTTT.

This clone has a single count. The germline gene is not matched at one end of the junction; a read error may be the cause. This CDR3 is also generated by other DNA sequences in the sample. This rearrangement joins TRBV12-3 or TRBV12-4 to TRBJ1-2; weak D call: TRBD1 (6 bases). The CDR3 totals 13 residues. DNA of the CDR3: TGTGCCAGCAGTTGGGGCCAGGGGCGCGGCTATACCTTC. Amino acid sequence: CASSWGQGRGYTF.

The chain is built from TRBV27 and TRBJ1-2; 10 positions match TRBD1. The V gene end was trimmed by 5 bases and the J gene end by 8 bases; junction bases not matched to a gene: 11. The CDR3 runs to 15 residues. The germline V gene has CDR1 MNHEY and CDR2 SMNVEV (reference sequence). The chain's CDR3 is CASSPLGTGVPGYTF. The CDR3 DNA follows: TGTGCCAGCAGTCCGCTCGGGACAGGGGTCCCCGGCTACACCTTC.

The rearrangement joins TRBV10-3 to TRBJ1-6, with TRBD1 as a possible D gene (6 bases). Between the trimmed V and J ends, which lost 0 bases and 6 bases, there was a span of 15 bases. This CDR3 contains 17 residues. Germline lookup yields CDR1 ENHRY and CDR2 SYGVKD. The CDR3 DNA reads as TGTGCCATCAGTGAGTCAAGCGGGGGGCGAGGTAATTCACCCCTCCACTTT. Encoded protein: CAISESSGGRGNSPLHF.

The chain is built from TRBV5-1 and TRBJ1-2; 7 bases are shared with TRBD1. The CDR3 has 14 amino acids. Per germline, CDR1 SGHRS and CDR2 YFSETQ. Losses at the gene ends were 4 bases for V and 3 bases for J; bases not matched to a gene: 6. The CDR3: CASSPQGIDYGYTF. Here the CDR3 DNA reads TGCGCCAGCAGCCCACAGGGGATTGACTATGGCTACACCTTC.

J is TRBJ1-6 and V is TRBV27; the D gene is possibly TRBD1 (5 bases). The CDR3 consists of 18 residues. Trimming removed 1 base at V and 1 base at J, with 14 bases between. Germline lookup yields CDR1 MNHEY and CDR2 SMNVEV (reference sequence). The CDR3 DNA is TGTGCCAGCAGTTTATGGGGGGGTGAAAGGTCCTATAATTCACCCCTCCACTTT. Amino acids: CASSLWGGERSYNSPLHF.

V and J are TRBV27 and TRBJ2-1, with 13 bases identical to TRBD2. The ends lost 4 bases at V and 0 bases at J; junction bases unmatched: 12. The CDR3 sequence is 20 residues long. Germline CDR1 is MNHEY and CDR2 is SMNVEV (reference sequence). CDR3 coding DNA: TGTGCCAGCAGTTCCTTACCGACTAGCGGGGGGTTTGGCTCCTACAATGAGCAGTTCTTC. This sequence encodes CASSSLPTSGGFGSYNEQFF.

V usage is TRBV19 and J usage is TRBJ2-2; 7 nucleotides match TRBD2. The CDR3 has 14 residues. The junction had 5 bases not matched to a gene; V was cut back by 5 bases and J by 5 bases. Looked up from germline, CDR1 is LNHDA and CDR2 is SQIVND (reference sequence). The CDR3 DNA reads TGTGCCAGTAGTGGATGGGGGGGTACCGGGGAGCTGTTTTTT. This translates into CASSGWGGTGELFF.

This clone has at least ten counts. The rearrangement joins TRBV18 to TRBJ2-1; D not resolved. V lost 1 base and J 7 bases, leaving 11 bases between the germline ends. Germline CDR1 KGHSH, CDR2 LQKENI. The CDR3 spans 14 residues. As DNA, the CDR3 is TGTGCCAGCTCACCACTGTACAGTAGGAATGAGCAGTTCTTC. It specifies CASSPLYSRNEQFF.

This chain uses TRBV4-3 with TRBJ2-2, with a tentative D call TRBD1 (5 bases). From germline, CDR1 is LGHNA and CDR2 YSLEER. The CDR3 loop spans 15 amino acids. V was pared by 4 bases and J by 7 bases, with 16 bases between. The CDR3 sequence is CASSPMVGANGELFF. The CDR3 coding sequence is TGCGCCAGCAGCCCCATGGTAGGGGCGAACGGGGAGCTGTTTTTT.

This clone was detected only a few times. The chain joins TRBV6-2 or TRBV6-3 to TRBJ2-2, with D possibly matching TRBD1 (6 bases). Trimming stripped 2 bases from V and 0 bases from J, with 10 bases between. Germline lookup yields CDR1 MNHEY and CDR2 SVGEGT. The CDR3 loop spans 16 amino acids. The CDR3 is CASSYGTTTNTGELFF. The DNA of the CDR3 is TGTGCCAGCAGTTACGGGACAACCACGAACACCGGGGAGCTGTTTTTT.

The chain uses TRBV4-1 and TRBJ1-2; D is ambiguous. In germline, CDR1 is MGHRA, CDR2 YSYEKL. CDR3 size: 15 residues. V was shortened by 2 bases and J by 2 bases, with 12 bases between the two germline ends. The CDR3 reads CASSQPTSGNYGYTF. The CDR3 bases are TGCGCCAGCAGCCAACCGACATCGGGGAACTATGGCTACACCTTC.

The rearrangement uses TRBV6-5 and TRBJ2-3, with D uncertain. The CDR3 is 13 residues long. V gave up 8 bases and J gave up 3 bases, with 12 bases separating them. Germline CDR1 MNHEY, CDR2 SVGAGI. The CDR3 protein is CASLGTSTDTQYF. Written as DNA, the CDR3 is TGTGCCAGCCTGGGCACATCTACAGATACGCAGTATTTT.

The chain joins TRBV5-1 to TRBJ1-2, with D possibly matching TRBD1 (5 bases). V lost 1 base to trimming and J lost 6 bases, with 19 bases between them. Per germline, CDR1 SGHRS and CDR2 YFSETQ. The CDR3 consists of 16 residues. CDR3 region: CASSLRRAGRYDGYTF. The CDR3 DNA is TGCGCCAGCAGCTTGCGTCGAGCGGGACGGTACGATGGCTACACCTTC.

Comment on this clone: The same CDR3 also results from other DNA sequences found in this sample. V usage is TRBV7-2 and J usage is TRBJ1-1; TRBD1 matches 7 bases. V lost 6 bases and J lost 0; bases outside the gene matches: 1. Per the germline V gene, CDR1 is SGHTA and CDR2 is FQGNSA. This CDR3 has 13 amino acids. CDR3 in amino acids: CASRRGLNTEAFF. Written as DNA, the CDR3 is TGTGCCAGCAGGAGGGGGCTGAACACTGAAGCTTTCTTT.

This chain joins TRBV19 and TRBJ1-1; 9 positions match TRBD1. CDR1 and CDR2 from the germline V gene are LNHDA and SQIVND (reference sequence). This CDR3 contains 18 residues. Trimming removed 2 bases from V and 6 bases from J; junction bases left unmatched: 16. DNA for the CDR3: TGTGCCAGTAGTATAAGCGCGCGAAGGACAGGGGAAAGGTCTGAAGCTTTCTTT. It is translated as CASSISARRTGERSEAFF.

The table lists this clone with a count of one. This chain connects TRBV2 to TRBJ2-7; 7 positions match TRBD2. J was trimmed by 2 bases and V by 6 bases; bases with no gene match: 1. The CDR3 loop spans 12 amino acids. Germline lookup yields CDR1 SNHLY and CDR2 FYNNEI. The CDR3 loop is CASSRGAYEQYF. In nucleotides, the CDR3 is TGTGCCAGCAGCCGGGGGGCCTACGAGCAGTACTTC.